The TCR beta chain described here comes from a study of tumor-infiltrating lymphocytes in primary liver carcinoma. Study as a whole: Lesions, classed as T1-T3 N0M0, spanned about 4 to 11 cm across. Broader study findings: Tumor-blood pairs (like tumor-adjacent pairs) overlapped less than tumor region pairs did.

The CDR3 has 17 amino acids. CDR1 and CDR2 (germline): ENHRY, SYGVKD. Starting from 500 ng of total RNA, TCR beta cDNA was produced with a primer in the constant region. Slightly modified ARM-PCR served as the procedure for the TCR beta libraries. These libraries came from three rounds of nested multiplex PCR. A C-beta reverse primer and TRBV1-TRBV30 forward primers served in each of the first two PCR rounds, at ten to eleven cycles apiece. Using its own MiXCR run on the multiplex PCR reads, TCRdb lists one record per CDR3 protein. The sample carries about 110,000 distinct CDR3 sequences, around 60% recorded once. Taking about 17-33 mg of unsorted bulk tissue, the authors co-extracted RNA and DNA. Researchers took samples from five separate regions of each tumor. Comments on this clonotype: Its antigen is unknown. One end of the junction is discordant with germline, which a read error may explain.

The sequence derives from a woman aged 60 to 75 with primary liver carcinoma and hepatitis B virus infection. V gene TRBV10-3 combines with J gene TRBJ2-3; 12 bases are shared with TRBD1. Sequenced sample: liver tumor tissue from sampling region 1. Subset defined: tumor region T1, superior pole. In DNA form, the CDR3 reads TGTGTCATCAGCTCAACGGCCGGGACAGGGGGCACTGATACGCAGTATTTT. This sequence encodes CVISSTAGTGGTDTQYF.